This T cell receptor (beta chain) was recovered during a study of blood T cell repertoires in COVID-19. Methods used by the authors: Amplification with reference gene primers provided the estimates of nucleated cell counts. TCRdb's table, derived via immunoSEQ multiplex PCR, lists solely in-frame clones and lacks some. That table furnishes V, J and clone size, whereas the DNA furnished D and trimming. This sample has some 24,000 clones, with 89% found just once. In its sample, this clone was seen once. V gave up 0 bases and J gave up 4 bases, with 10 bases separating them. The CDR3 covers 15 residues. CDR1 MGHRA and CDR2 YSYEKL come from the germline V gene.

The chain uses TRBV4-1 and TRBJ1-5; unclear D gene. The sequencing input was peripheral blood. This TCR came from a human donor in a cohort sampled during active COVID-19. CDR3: CASSQEVRDNQPQHF. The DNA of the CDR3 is TGCGCCAGCAGCCAAGAGGTGAGAGATAATCAGCCCCAGCATTTT.